These T cell receptor beta chains were read from a single sample in a study of PD-1 blockade in mismatch repair-deficient tumors. Method: immunoSEQ multiplex PCR; TCRdb's copy keeps in-frame clones and lacks some. This sample has some 45,000 clones, with approximately 80% found just once. The input for sequencing was PBMCs, taken before pembrolizumab treatment. Receptors were obtained from an adult with mismatch repair-deficient cancer. The CDR3 runs from the conserved cysteine through the conserved F or W. Each record gives: clone size, V gene, D gene, J gene, CDR3 protein, CDR3 DNA. D genes are given only for firm matches. Where a row states a size, it is once, few, many or the class of an expanded clone; other rows omit it.

>-|TRBV10-3|-|TRBJ1-3
CAISESTRGNTIYF
TGTGCCATCAGTGAGTCTACCAGGGGAAACACCATATATTTT
>-|TRBV5-6|-|TRBJ1-2
CASTPTGRANYGYTF
TGTGCCAGCACCCCTACTGGCAGAGCTAACTATGGCTACACCTTC
>-|TRBV4-2|-|TRBJ1-1
CASSQYAEAFF
TGTGCCAGCAGCCAGTACGCTGAAGCTTTCTTT
>-|TRBV30|-|TRBJ1-5
CAWQGPASNQPQHF
TGTGCCTGGCAGGGTCCGGCGAGCAATCAGCCCCAGCATTTT
>-|TRBV30|TRBD1|TRBJ1-1
CAWKRQGRGTEAFF
TGTGCCTGGAAACGACAGGGGAGGGGCACTGAAGCTTTCTTT
>few|TRBV4-1|-|TRBJ1-3
CASSPILRDRNTIYF
TGCGCCAGCAGCCCCATACTAAGGGACCGAAACACCATATATTTT
>few|TRBV4-2|-|TRBJ2-1
CASSPAQFLEQFF
TGTGCCAGCAGCCCTGCACAGTTTCTTGAGCAGTTCTTC
>once|TRBV30|TRBD1|TRBJ1-1
CAWTHRDRYTEAFF
TGTGCCTGGACCCATAGGGACAGGTACACTGAAGCTTTCTTT
>-|TRBV30|-|TRBJ1-1
CAWNAGAMNTEAFF
TGTGCCTGGAACGCGGGGGCAATGAACACTGAAGCTTTCTTT
>-|TRBV4-2|-|TRBJ2-7
CASSQEALGGVSSYEQYF
TGTGCCAGCAGCCAAGAGGCCCTAGGCGGGGTGAGCTCCTACGAGCAGTACTTC
>-|TRBV11-3|-|TRBJ1-4
CASSLSGATNEKLFF
TGTGCCAGCAGCTTAAGTGGGGCAACTAATGAAAAACTGTTTTTT
>few|TRBV7-6|-|TRBJ2-2
CASSLSGRELFF
TGTGCCAGCAGTCTTAGCGGCCGGGAGCTGTTTTTT
>-|TRBV10-3|TRBD2|TRBJ2-1
CAIKTSGILEQFF
TGTGCCATCAAGACTAGCGGGATCCTTGAGCAGTTCTTC
>medium-sized|TRBV28|-|TRBJ1-1
CASTTTGLNTEAFF
TGTGCCAGCACCACGACAGGCCTGAACACTGAAGCTTTCTTT
>-|TRBV9|TRBD2|TRBJ2-3
CASSSLDGRTDTQYF
TGTGCCAGCAGCTCCCTCGACGGGAGGACAGATACGCAGTATTTT
>-|TRBV11-1|-|TRBJ2-7
CASSLGLNYEQYF
TGTGCCAGCAGCCTCGGACTTAACTACGAGCAGTACTTC
>-|TRBV30|-|TRBJ2-7
CASSEEYEQYF
TGTGCCTCTTCAGAGGAATACGAGCAGTACTTC
>-|TRBV2|-|TRBJ1-5
CASSQTLQARVNQPQHF
TGTGCCAGCAGTCAGACGCTACAGGCCAGGGTGAATCAGCCCCAGCATTTT
>-|TRBV11-2|TRBD2|TRBJ2-3
CASSSAGGTDTQYF
TGTGCCAGCAGCTCAGCGGGAGGCACAGATACGCAGTATTTT
>-|TRBV7-6|-|TRBJ1-1
CASRRLDIDTEAFF
TGTGCCAGCAGACGACTGGACATAGACACTGAAGCTTTCTTT
>-|TRBV11-3|-|TRBJ2-1
CASSLDLVMSNEQFF
TGTGCCAGCAGCTTAGATCTTGTGATGAGCAATGAGCAGTTCTTC
>-|TRBV6-4|TRBD1|TRBJ2-3
CASSDGQGADTQYF
TGTGCCAGCAGTGACGGACAGGGGGCAGATACGCAGTATTTT
>-|TRBV30|-|TRBJ2-1
CAWSVGEAANEQFF
TGTGCCTGGAGTGTCGGGGAAGCGGCCAATGAGCAGTTCTTC
>once|TRBV19|-|TRBJ2-1
CASSSPPGVRYNEQFF
TGTGCCAGTAGTAGCCCCCCGGGGGTGAGATACAATGAGCAGTTCTTC
>-|TRBV7-9|-|TRBJ1-2
CASSSISDYTF
TGTGCCAGCAGCTCCATAAGTGACTACACCTTC
>-|TRBV9|-|TRBJ2-3
CASSSSGHTDTQYF
TGTGCCAGCAGCTCCAGCGGGCATACAGATACGCAGTATTTT
>-|TRBV7-9|-|TRBJ2-5
CASSLFGSTETQYF
TGTGCCAGCAGCTTATTCGGGAGCACAGAGACCCAGTACTTC
>once|TRBV11-2|-|TRBJ1-1
CASSLGIEAFF
TGTGCCAGCAGCTTAGGGATAGAAGCTTTCTTT
>-|TRBV30|-|TRBJ2-1
CAWSVRLRDEQFF
TGTGCCTGGAGTGTACGTCTTCGGGATGAGCAGTTCTTC
>-|TRBV6-5|-|TRBJ1-2
CASSSGPGSYGYTF
TGTGCCAGCAGTTCCGGACCAGGGAGCTATGGCTACACCTTC
>few|TRBV7-3|-|TRBJ2-2
CASSRSATPGTGELFF
TGTGCCAGCAGCCGTAGCGCTACACCGGGGACCGGGGAGCTGTTTTTT
>-|TRBV27|-|TRBJ2-7
CASSFSQGGGPIEQYF
TGTGCCAGCAGTTTTTCGCAGGGGGGAGGTCCCATCGAGCAGTACTTC
>-|TRBV19|-|TRBJ2-2
CASSTTGSSTGELFF
TGTGCCAGTAGTACTACAGGGTCTAGTACCGGGGAGCTGTTTTTT
>few|TRBV2|-|TRBJ1-2
CASSEGGNYGYTF
TGTGCCAGCAGTGAAGGAGGGAACTATGGCTACACCTTC
>few|TRBV7-3|-|TRBJ2-7
CASSLQAPPDEQYF
TGTGCCAGCAGCTTACAGGCTCCCCCCGACGAGCAGTACTTC
>-|TRBV30|-|TRBJ2-3
CAWSRANTDTQYF
TGTGCCTGGAGTAGGGCAAACACAGATACGCAGTATTTT
>few|TRBV7-9|TRBD1|TRBJ2-7
CASSLPSQGNEQYF
TGTGCCAGCAGCTTACCGTCACAGGGGAACGAGCAGTACTTC